This T cell receptor beta chain was recovered during a study of identical twins. Study-level results: The study found that models underestimated out-of-frame TCR alpha sharing in monozygotic twins. Conclusions rested on cross-sectional statistics rather than following the same donors.

cDNA carried unique molecular identifiers, and a universal primer site was added by template switching. MiXCR, run by TCRdb on the 5' RACE reads, gives a single entry per CDR3 protein. This table has around 960,000 distinct CDR3 sequences, approximately 13% appearing once. The germline CDR1 and CDR2 sequences are MDHEN and SYDVKM. V trimming: 5 bases; J trimming: 5 bases; junction bases outside the gene matches: 6. The CDR3 covers 14 residues. This clonotype was picked up many times. Its antigen is as yet unknown. These data were likewise used in another study, on yellow fever vaccine responses in identical twins.

The sample was PBMCs. This clonotype originated in a woman younger than 30 in good health. The chain combines TRBV28 with TRBJ2-7, with 10 bases fitting TRBD1. DNA of the CDR3: TGTGCCAGCAGTGCCGGGACAGGGGCCAACGAGCAGTACTTC. Translated, it gives CASSAGTGANEQYF.